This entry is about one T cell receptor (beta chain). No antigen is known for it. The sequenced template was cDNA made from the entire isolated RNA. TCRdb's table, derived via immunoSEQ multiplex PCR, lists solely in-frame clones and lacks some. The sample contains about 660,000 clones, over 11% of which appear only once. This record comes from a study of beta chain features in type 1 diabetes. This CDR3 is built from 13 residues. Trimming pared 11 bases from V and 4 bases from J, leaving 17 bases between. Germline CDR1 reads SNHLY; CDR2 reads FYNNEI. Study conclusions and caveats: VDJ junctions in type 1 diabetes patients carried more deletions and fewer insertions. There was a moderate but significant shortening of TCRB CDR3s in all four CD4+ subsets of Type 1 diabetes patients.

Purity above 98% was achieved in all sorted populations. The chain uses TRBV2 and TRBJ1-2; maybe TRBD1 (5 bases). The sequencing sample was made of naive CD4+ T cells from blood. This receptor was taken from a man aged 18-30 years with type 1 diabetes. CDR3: CARFRESVYGYTF. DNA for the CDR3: TGTGCCCGATTCAGGGAGTCAGTCTATGGCTACACCTTC. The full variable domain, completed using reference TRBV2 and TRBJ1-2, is EPEVTQTPSHQVTQMGQEVILRCVPISNHLYFYWYRQILGQKVEFLVSFYNNEISEKSEIFDDQFSVERPDGSNFTLKIRSTKLEDSAMYFCARFRESVYGYTFGSGTRLTVV.